These 8 T cell receptor beta chains share one sample of origin, sequenced in a study of cytomegalovirus exposure and HLA in healthy donors. Researchers ran the PCR with 60 Vbeta and 13 Jbeta primers. Sequenced by immunoSEQ multiplex PCR; TCRdb stores in-frame clones only, minus some. The data hold 120,000 to 150,000 clones, with less than 65% observed a single time. What was sequenced was PBMCs. Receptor source: a woman in her 30s in good health and CMV-seropositive.

The chain is built from TRBV28 and TRBJ2-7; 8 bases agree with TRBD1. This CDR3 spans 14 amino acids. Per germline, CDR1 MDHEN and CDR2 SYDVKM. Unmatched junction bases numbered 9, after V lost 5 bases and J lost 6 bases. This chain's CDR3 is CASSTTGGSGEQYF. The CDR3 region has the DNA TGTGCCAGCAGTACAACAGGGGGTTCGGGCGAGCAGTACTTC.

The gene calls are TRBV9 and TRBJ2-1, with a weak D call TRBD2 (6 bases). This CDR3 has 15 residues. The germline V and J ends were trimmed by 0 bases and 5 bases, with 12 bases remaining between them. Looked up from germline, CDR1 is SGDLS and CDR2 is YYNGEE. CDR3 DNA sequence: TGTGCCAGCAGCGTAGTAGCGGCGATAAACAATGAGCAGTTCTTC. The encoded protein is CASSVVAAINNEQFF.

This clone was found a few times. The chain is built from TRBV5-4 and TRBJ2-5, with 14 bases fitting TRBD2. With V trimmed by 0 bases and J by 5 bases, 6 bases remained unmatched. Germline V gene lookup returns CDR1 SGHNT and CDR2 YYREEE (reference sequence). The CDR3 sequence is 17 residues long. CDR3 residues: CASSLGIRLAGGETQYF. CDR3 bases: TGTGCCAGCAGCTTGGGTATAAGACTAGCGGGAGGGGAGACCCAGTACTTC.

The chain couples TRBV5-6 to TRBJ1-6; D is uncertain. Trimming stripped 0 bases from V and 4 bases from J, with 5 bases between. Germline loops: CDR1 SGHDT, CDR2 YYEEEE. This CDR3 has 14 residues. CDR3 protein: CASSLGEYNSPLHF. The CDR3 region has the DNA TGTGCCAGCAGCTTGGGAGAATATAATTCACCCCTCCACTTT. Together with reference TRBV5-6 and TRBJ1-6, the CDR3 gives the full variable domain: DAGVTQSPTHLIKTRGQQVTLRCSPKSGHDTVSWYQQALGQGPQFIFQYYEEEERQRGNFPDRFSGHQFPNYSSELNVNALLLGDSALYLCASSLGEYNSPLHFGNGTRLTVT.

The rearrangement uses TRBV6-1 and TRBJ1-2; D not certain. V lost 0 bases to trimming and J lost 8 bases, with 13 bases between them. Germline CDR1 is MNHNS and CDR2 is SASEGT. CDR3 length equals 14 residues. CDR3 coding DNA: TGTGCCAGCAGTGAAGCGCTCCAGGATTGGGGCTACACCTTC. Amino acid sequence: CASSEALQDWGYTF.

A single count supports this clone. The genes are TRBV5-1 and TRBJ2-5; 7 bases fit TRBD2. The CDR3 runs to 14 residues. CDR1 and CDR2 from the germline V gene are SGHRS and YFSETQ. Trimming cost V 4 bases and J 1 base; bases outside gene matches: 4. CDR3 bases: TGCGCCAGCAGCACCGGGACTATCCAAGAGACCCAGTACTTC. Its protein product is CASSTGTIQETQYF.

The CDR3 DNA reads as TGTGCCAGCAGCTCGGGCGAGGGTGAGCAGTACTTC. Protein product: CASSSGEGEQYF. The rearrangement uses TRBV11-2 and TRBJ2-7, with a weak D call TRBD2 (5 bases). Trimming removed 4 bases from V and 7 bases from J, with 11 bases in between. The germline gives CDR1 SGHAT, CDR2 FQNNGV. This CDR3 spans 12 amino acids.

V is TRBV7-3 and J is TRBJ1-6; no clear D. V was trimmed by 8 bases and J by 0 bases, leaving 17 bases between them. The CDR3 sequence is 17 residues long. CDR1 SGHTA and CDR2 FQGTGA come from the germline V gene. The chain's CDR3 is CASALGTRSSYNSPLHF. As DNA, the CDR3 is TGTGCCAGCGCCCTGGGAACTAGGAGCTCCTATAATTCACCCCTCCACTTT.